This entry is about one TCR beta chain. The entry originates in a study of CD8 T cells in Susac syndrome. RNA totalling 0.5 to 1 ug underwent reverse transcription with random hexamers. TCRdb re-called the immunoSEQ multiplex PCR reads through MiXCR, storing one row per CDR3 protein. The table lists roughly 140,000 distinct CDR3 sequences, approximately 96% of them singletons, with over 0.075% in the top ten. There are 17 residues in the CDR3. V shed 7 bases and J shed 1 base, with 17 bases lying between them. The receptor was derived from a human donor with Susac syndrome. Source material: CD4+ T cells from PBMCs. The chain carries TRBV12-3 or TRBV12-4 and TRBJ2-6, with D perhaps assigned TRBD1 or TRBD2 (5 bases each). In DNA form, the CDR3 reads TGTGCCAGCACCCGGGACCTCAGGCAATCTGGGGCCAACGTCCTGACTTTC. Translated, it gives CASTRDLRQSGANVLTF.